The sequence of this T cell receptor beta chain was determined in a study of spatial heterogeneity in lung cancer. About the study: Samples came from some 71 TRACERx patients with untreated early-stage lung cancer.

TCRdb re-called the 5' RACE reads through MiXCR, storing one row per CDR3 protein. This table has approximately 56,000 distinct CDR3 sequences, around 7% appearing once. The CDR3 contains 15 residues. Trimming took 1 base from V and 1 from J; bases not matched to a gene: 4. Germline CDR1 SGHRS, CDR2 YFSETQ. As for time point: blood at routine non-recurrence follow-up after resection. Whole RNA, isolated from tumor, nontumor lung or frozen PBMC, was sequenced without prior sorting. The starting material was PBMCs, obtained at follow-up. V gene TRBV5-1 combines with J gene TRBJ2-5; TRBD1 matches 7 bases. This clonotype was sampled from a female donor with early-stage non-small cell lung cancer. The CDR3 sequence is CASSLSGTVQETQYF. In DNA form, the CDR3 reads TGCGCCAGCAGCTTGTCCGGGACAGTCCAAGAGACCCAGTACTTC.